The clone carrying this T cell receptor (beta chain) was seen more than once but under ten times. These data belong to a study of early T cells in non-severe SARS-CoV-2 infection. Study as a whole: Sequencing of bulk RNA from unsorted whole blood was done, without chain pairing.

Unique molecular identifiers (one per individual cDNA molecule) were attached. A single record per CDR3 protein comes from TCRdb applying MiXCR to the 5' RACE reads. Among some 82,000 distinct CDR3 sequences listed, about 12% were seen once. Losses at the gene ends were 6 bases for V and 0 bases for J; bases not matched to a gene: 11. Looked up from germline, CDR1 is MNHEY and CDR2 is SVGAGI. The CDR3 spans 16 residues. Source material: whole blood. This chain joins TRBV6-5 and TRBJ2-7, with 7 nucleotides matching TRBD2. This TCR derives from an adult who was a healthcare worker with PCR-confirmed SARS-CoV-2 infection or an uninfected control (not recorded which). CDR3 residues: CASSLGLGDYSYEQYF. CDR3 nucleotides: TGTGCCAGCAGCCTGGGGCTGGGGGACTACTCCTACGAGCAGTACTTC.